This entry lists 14 T cell receptor beta chains sequenced from one sample in a study of shared clonotypes between healthy human individuals (dated by TCRdb to 2018 to 2021). Library creation used the immunoSEQ multiplex PCR assay. TCRdb holds this immuneACCESS table with in-frame rearrangements only. Some clones are missing; in checked studies, unresolved V genes explain under half, and the rest has no known cause. The sample table contains under 1,900,000 clones; only one count was recorded for 98% of them. Together, the top ten hold around 0.38% of the sample. Sequencing was done on a sample of naive CD4+ T cells sorted from blood. The cell subset or site label, as the study defines it: CD45RA+ positively selected. Source of these receptors: a man aged 25-40 years in good health.

This rearrangement joins TRBV29-1 to TRBJ1-2; TRBD1 agrees at 10 bases. Unmatched junction bases numbered 14, after V lost 8 bases and J lost 8 bases. CDR1 and CDR2 (germline): SQVTM, ANQGSEA. The CDR3 consists of 14 residues. The chain's CDR3 is CSLKGGQGESGYTF. The CDR3 DNA sequence: TGCAGCCTGAAAGGCGGACAGGGGGAATCGGGCTACACCTTC.

The chain is built from TRBV18 and TRBJ2-7; 7 nucleotides align to TRBD1. The CDR3 runs to 14 residues. Germline CDR1 reads KGHSH; CDR2 reads LQKENI. Trimming at V came to 3 bases and at J to 4 bases, leaving 6 bases not matched to a gene. CDR3 region: CASSPYRQGYEQYF. CDR3 bases: TGTGCCAGCTCACCTTACCGACAGGGATACGAGCAGTACTTC. Full variable domain (outside the CDR3, taken from reference TRBV18 and TRBJ2-7): NAGVMQNPRHLVRRRGQEARLRCSPMKGHSHVYWYRQLPEEGLKFMVYLQKENIIDESGMPKERFSAEFPKEGPSILRIQQVVRGDSAAYFCASSPYRQGYEQYFGPGTRLTVT.

CDR3 in DNA: TGTGCCAGCAGCCTCGGGACAGGGGGCACAGATACGCAGTATTTT. It specifies CASSLGTGGTDTQYF. The rearrangement uses TRBV11-2 and TRBJ2-3; 10 nucleotides agree with TRBD1. CDR3 length: 15 amino acids. The germline V gene has CDR1 SGHAT and CDR2 FQNNGV. V trimming: 5 bases; J trimming: 1 base; junction bases outside the gene matches: 3. Full variable domain (outside the CDR3, taken from reference TRBV11-2 and TRBJ2-3): EAGVAQSPRYKIIEKRQSVAFWCNPISGHATLYWYQQILGQGPKLLIQFQNNGVVDDSQLPKDRFSAERLKGVDSTLKIQPAKLEDSAVYLCASSLGTGGTDTQYFGPGTRLTVL.

The chain carries TRBV2 and TRBJ2-1; D remains ambiguous. Germline CDR1 reads SNHLY; CDR2 reads FYNNEI. CDR3 size: 14 residues. Trimming removed 8 bases at V and 6 bases at J, with 17 bases between. This chain's CDR3 is CASREQGSGNEQFF. Here the CDR3 DNA reads TGTGCCAGCCGAGAACAAGGTAGTGGCAATGAGCAGTTCTTC.

The rearrangement links TRBV28 to TRBJ2-7; perhaps TRBD1 as D (6 bases). V lost 3 bases to trimming and J lost 7 bases, with 10 bases between them. The length of the CDR3 is 12 residues. Germline-derived CDR1 and CDR2 are MDHEN and SYDVKM. CDR3 loop: CASSLTGWEQYF. CDR3 nucleotides: TGTGCCAGCAGTTTGACAGGTTGGGAGCAGTACTTC.

V and J are TRBV5-1 and TRBJ2-6, with TRBD1 matching over 7 bases. The trim removed 4 bases at V and 0 bases at J, leaving 10 bases unmatched. This CDR3 contains 18 residues. CDR1 and CDR2 (germline): SGHRS, YFSETQ. CDR3 residues: CASSPRTGEGSGANVLTF. DNA for the CDR3: TGCGCCAGCAGCCCTCGGACAGGAGAAGGCTCTGGGGCCAACGTCCTGACTTTC.

The rearrangement links TRBV27 to TRBJ1-5, with 7 bases that match TRBD1. The CDR3 is 17 amino acids. Looked up from germline, CDR1 is MNHEY and CDR2 is SMNVEV (reference sequence). The V and J ends lost 3 bases and 4 bases, in that order; junction bases with no gene match: 12. The CDR3 protein is CASSFLDPQGNNQPQHF. The CDR3 DNA sequence: TGTGCCAGCAGTTTCCTCGACCCACAGGGGAATAATCAGCCCCAGCATTTT.

The rearrangement uses TRBV23-1 and TRBJ1-5; D unresolved. TRBV23-1 is recorded as an ORF, its role being uncertain. Trimming removed 4 bases from V and 6 bases from J, with 7 bases in between. The CDR3 has 12 residues. Here the CDR3 DNA reads TGCGCCAGCAGTCCCCCCCTTCAGCCCCAGCATTTT. This gives the protein CASSPPLQPQHF.

V gene TRBV5-1 combines with J gene TRBJ2-3; 10 bases match TRBD1. The germline V gene encodes CDR1 SGHRS and CDR2 YFSETQ. The CDR3 totals 17 residues. V was pared by 4 bases and J by 4 bases, with 12 bases of the junction left unmatched. The CDR3 protein is CASSPPGTGVTPDTQYF. CDR3 DNA: TGCGCCAGCAGCCCCCCGGGGACAGGGGTTACCCCAGATACGCAGTATTTT.

As to this clone: The same CDR3 is also encoded by other DNA sequences in this sample. V is TRBV28 and J is TRBJ1-5; D not resolved. V was trimmed by 4 bases and J by 5 bases, leaving 3 bases between them. This CDR3 is built from 11 residues. From germline, CDR1 is MDHEN and CDR2 SYDVKM. DNA for the CDR3: TGTGCCAGCAGTTCTTATCAGCCCCAGCATTTT. Translated: CASSSYQPQHF.

J is TRBJ2-7 and V is TRBV6-6; TRBD1 matches at 9 bases. CDR1 and CDR2 from the germline V gene are MNHNY and SVGAGI (reference sequence). The CDR3 has 14 residues. The J segment lost 3 bases and the V segment lost 6 bases, leaving 6 bases of the junction unmatched. CDR3 nucleotide sequence: TGTGCCAGCAGGATCCGGGACAGGGTCTACGAGCAGTACTTC. This codes for CASRIRDRVYEQYF.

The count of this clone is one. Other DNA sequences in this specimen translate into the identical CDR3. The CDR3 bases are TGTGCCAGCAGCTCGGGACTAGCCAAAAACATTCAGTACTTC. This translates into CASSSGLAKNIQYF. V is TRBV7-2 and J is TRBJ2-4; a weak D match, TRBD2 (6 bases). The length of the CDR3 is 14 residues. The germline V and J ends were trimmed by 4 bases and 0 bases, with 7 bases remaining between them. The germline CDR1 and CDR2 sequences are SGHTA and FQGNSA. Combining the CDR3 with reference TRBV7-2 and TRBJ2-4 gives the whole variable domain GAGVSQSPSNKVTEKGKDVELRCDPISGHTALYWYRQSLGQGLEFLIYFQGNSAPDKSGLPSDRFSAERTGGSVSTLTIQRTQQEDSAVYLCASSSGLAKNIQYFGAGTRLSVL.

This clone was seen once. The chain uses TRBV29-1 and TRBJ2-7; the match to TRBD1 covers 9 bases. The germline V gene encodes CDR1 SQVTM and CDR2 ANQGSEA. The CDR3 is made up of 17 amino acids. The V gene end was trimmed by 1 base and the J gene end by 3 bases; junction bases not matched to a gene: 13. The CDR3, as DNA: TGCAGCGTTGAAGGTCTCTGGATACAGGGGGCGGACTACGAGCAGTACTTC. Translated: CSVEGLWIQGADYEQYF.

Concerning this clone: Different DNA sequences within this sample yield the same CDR3. The chain carries TRBV5-1 and TRBJ2-2, with D hard to call. Germline assignment: CDR1 SGHRS and CDR2 YFSETQ. V was clipped by 4 bases and J by 1 base, with 8 bases between them. This CDR3 contains 14 residues. The CDR3 reads CASSPGLNTGELFF. The CDR3 coding sequence is TGCGCCAGCAGCCCCGGATTGAACACCGGGGAGCTGTTTTTT.